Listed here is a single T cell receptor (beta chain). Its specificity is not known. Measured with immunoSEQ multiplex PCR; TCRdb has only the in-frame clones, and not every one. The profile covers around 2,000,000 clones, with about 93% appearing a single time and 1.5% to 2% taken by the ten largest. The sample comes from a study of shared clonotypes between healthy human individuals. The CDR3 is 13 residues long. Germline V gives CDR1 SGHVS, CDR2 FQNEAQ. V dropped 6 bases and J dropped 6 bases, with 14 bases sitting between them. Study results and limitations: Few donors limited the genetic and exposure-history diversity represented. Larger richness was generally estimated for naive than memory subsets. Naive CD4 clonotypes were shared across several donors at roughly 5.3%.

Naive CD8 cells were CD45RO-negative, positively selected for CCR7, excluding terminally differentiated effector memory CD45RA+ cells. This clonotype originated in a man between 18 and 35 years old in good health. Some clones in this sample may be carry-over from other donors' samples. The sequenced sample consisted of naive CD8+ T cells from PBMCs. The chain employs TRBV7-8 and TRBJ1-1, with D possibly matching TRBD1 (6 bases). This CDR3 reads CASSYRVRAEAFF. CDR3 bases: TGTGCCAGCAGTTACAGGGTTCGGGCTGAAGCTTTCTTT.